The 24 T cell receptor beta chains reported below all come from one sample, sequenced in a study of CD8+ T cells in alopecia areata. Reverse transcribed after extraction, RNA yielded cDNA as the sequencing template. Method: immunoSEQ multiplex PCR; TCRdb's copy keeps in-frame clones and lacks some. Observed are some 110,000 clones, no singletons, with the top ten taking roughly 21%. The sample was lesional skin. The receptors shown here come from a C3H/HeJ mouse with alopecia areata. MHC haplotype here: H2-k.

This clone was seen a handful of times. Gene names and germline refer to mouse. The CDR3 extends 4 residues past the end of the read, so its final part is completed from the germline J gene. The genes are TRBV1 and TRBJ2-2; TRBD1 matches at 9 bases. The CDR3 extends over 16 amino acids. The V gene end was trimmed by 3 bases and the J gene end by 0 bases; junction bases not matched to a gene: 2. Germline V CDR1 and CDR2: NSQYPW, LRSPGD (reference sequence). CDR3 DNA, as far as it was read: TGCACCTGCAGTGCGGGACAGGGAGCAAACACCGGG. Translated: CTCSAGQGANTG. The entire CDR3 protein is CTCSAGQGANTGQLYF.

At least ten counts were recorded for this clone. Any gene name here is a mouse gene name. Sequencing ends 4 residues short of the CDR3 end; the germline J gene provides the rest. Other DNA sequences in this specimen translate into the identical CDR3. The genes are TRBV13-3 and TRBJ2-3, with no clear D. V was shortened by 4 bases and J by 1 base, with 7 bases between the two germline ends. Germline V gene data show CDR1 as NNHDY and CDR2 as SYVADS. The CDR3 extends over 13 amino acids. Incomplete CDR3 DNA: TGTGCCAGCAGTCCTCAGGGTGCAGAA. It yields the protein CASSPQGAE. The entire CDR3 protein reads CASSPQGAETLYF.

This clone came up a few times. The gene symbols are mouse symbols. The CDR3 goes on 4 residues after the read ends, and that part is filled in from the germline J gene. V usage is TRBV19 and J usage is TRBJ1-2; TRBD1 agrees at 10 bases. V shed 2 bases and J 4 bases; nucleotides not matched to a gene: 8. The germline V gene has CDR1 FNHDT and CDR2 SITEND (reference sequence). The CDR3 is 16 amino acids. This CDR3 reads CASSIAGTGEGSDYTF. The CDR3 DNA, read in part, is TGTGCCAGCAGTATTGCTGGGACAGGGGAGGGCTCC. The full variable domain, completed using reference TRBV19 and TRBJ1-2, is GGIITQTPKFLIGQEGQKLTLKCQQNFNHDTMYWYRQDSGKGLRLIYYSITENDLQKGDLSEGYDASREKKSSFSLTVTSAQKNEMAVFLCASSIAGTGEGSDYTFGSGTRLLVI.

This clone was recorded a few times. The gene names here belong to mouse. The read terminates 4 residues ahead of where the CDR3 ends, so the germline J gene completes it. The rearrangement joins TRBV13-3 to TRBJ2-1, with 7 nucleotides matching TRBD2. Germline-derived CDR1 and CDR2 are NNHDY and SYVADS. V was pared by 3 bases and J by 2 bases, with 5 bases of the junction left unmatched. The CDR3 covers 15 residues. The CDR3 DNA, read in part, is TGTGCCAGCAGTGGGGGGGGTGGATACTATGCT. Translating it yields CASSGGGGYYA. The entire CDR3 sequence reads CASSGGGGYYAEQFF.

This clone was recorded a few times. Mouse germline and gene names are used. Sequencing ends 4 residues short of the CDR3 end; the germline J gene provides the rest. The rearrangement uses TRBV13-2 and TRBJ2-1, with TRBD1 matching 9 bases. Germline values: CDR1 NNHNN, CDR2 SYGAGS (reference sequence). CDR3 size: 15 residues. V lost 1 base, J lost 5 bases, and 4 bases stayed unmatched. CDR3 sequence reads: CASGDLRDRDAEQFF. The CDR3 DNA, read in part, is TGTGCCAGCGGTGATCTCCGGGACAGGGATGCT.

In this sample, this clone turned up a few times. The listed genes are named as in mouse. The read gets to within 4 residues of the CDR3 end, and the germline J gene fills in the rest. The genes are TRBV1 and TRBJ2-3, with 9 bases lining up with TRBD1. Germline V CDR1 and CDR2: NSQYPW, LRSPGD (reference sequence). The V segment lost 5 bases and the J segment 1 base; nucleotides outside the gene matches: 4. The CDR3 loop spans 15 amino acids. This chain's CDR3 is CTCSPGQGGAETLYF. The DNA read from the CDR3 is TGCACCTGCAGTCCGGGACAGGGTGGTGCAGAA.

There are a few counts of this clone. Here the gene names and germline are mouse. The part of the CDR3 DNA that was read is TGTGCCAGCAGCCCCACAGGGGACAGTCAAAAC. Its protein is CASSPTGDSQN. The whole CDR3 is CASSPTGDSQNTLYF. J is TRBJ2-4 and V is TRBV13-3, with 7 bases that match TRBD1. The read ends 4 residues shy of where the CDR3 ends; the end is completed using the germline J gene. Germline CDR1 is NNHDY and CDR2 is SYVADS. This CDR3 spans 15 amino acids. Losses at the gene ends were 5 bases for V and 0 bases for J; bases not matched to a gene: 6.

This clone turned up a few times. The genes are named according to mouse. The missing CDR3 end, 4 residues past where the read stops, is filled in from the germline J gene. The rearrangement joins TRBV13-1 to TRBJ1-2, with a tentative D call TRBD1 (6 bases). V was shortened by 2 bases and J by 0 bases, with 11 bases between the two germline ends. The CDR3 consists of 15 residues. Germline V CDR1 and CDR2: NSHNY, SYGAGN. The DNA read from the CDR3 is TGTGCCAGCAGTGAGGAACAGGGTGCAAACTCC. Its translation is CASSEEQGANS. The complete CDR3 sequence is CASSEEQGANSDYTF.

As concerns this clone: TCRdb's protein and the translated DNA diverge at residue 12; the protein reported here is the translation of the DNA. Germline and genes here are mouse. The CDR3 extends 3 residues past the end of the read, so its final part is completed from the germline J gene. J is TRBJ1-3 and V is TRBV1; 8 bases match TRBD1. The J segment lost 4 bases and the V segment lost 2 bases, leaving 4 bases of the junction unmatched. The germline CDR1 and CDR2 sequences are NSQYPW and LRSPGD (reference sequence). This CDR3 region has 15 residues. CDR3 DNA, as far as it was read: TGCACCTGCAGTGCACCGACAGGGGAGGGAAATACG. Translation: CTCSAPTGEGNT. The whole CDR3 is CTCSAPTGEGNTLYF.

This clone was seen at least ten times. The germline and genes are mouse ones. The read comes to an end 4 residues before the CDR3 does, leaving the germline J gene to fill in the end. This chain joins TRBV13-3 and TRBJ2-3; tentative D call: TRBD2 (6 bases). V lost 7 bases and J 1 base, leaving 10 bases between the germline ends. The CDR3 is 13 amino acids. Germline V gives CDR1 NNHDY, CDR2 SYVADS. The CDR3 bases that were read are TGTGCCAGCTTACGGGGGGGTGCAGAA. It encodes CASLRGGAE. The full CDR3 reads CASLRGGAETLYF.

This clone was found many times. Each gene name is a mouse one. The read falls 4 residues short of the CDR3 end, and the missing part is taken from the germline J gene. The chain couples TRBV1 to TRBJ1-2, with TRBD1 matching over 12 bases. The CDR3 has 16 residues. Trimming cost V 1 base and J 4 bases; bases outside gene matches: 4. Germline CDR1 is NSQYPW and CDR2 is LRSPGD (reference sequence). The CDR3 here is CTCSAGGQGAGSDYTF. CDR3 DNA (partial): TGCACCTGCAGTGCAGGGGGACAGGGGGCGGGCTCC.

On this clone: TCRdb's protein does not match the DNA translation at residue 11; the protein provided is translated from the DNA. Mouse gene names and germline throughout. The read gets to within 3 residues of the CDR3 end, and the germline J gene fills in the rest. The rearrangement uses TRBV19 and TRBJ1-6; the D gene is possibly TRBD1 (6 bases). TRBJ1-6 is treated as an ORF (open reading frame) with a function not yet certain. The CDR3 has 14 residues. Per germline, CDR1 FNHDT and CDR2 SITEND (reference sequence). Trimming pared 4 bases from V and 7 bases from J, leaving 12 bases between. The part of the CDR3 DNA that was read is TGTGCCAGCAGTCACAGGGAAGAGAATTCGCCC. Encoded protein: CASSHREENSP. From start to end, the CDR3 is CASSHREENSPLYF.

Of note for this clone: A mismatch at residue 14 separates the TCRdb protein from the translated DNA, so the protein presented here was translated from the DNA. Here the gene names and germline are mouse. The read falls 3 residues short of the CDR3 end, and the missing part is taken from the germline J gene. The J gene is TRBJ1-3, the V gene TRBV5, with 10 bases aligning to TRBD1. V shed 0 bases and J 2 bases; nucleotides not matched to a gene: 4. The CDR3 has 17 amino acids. The germline gives CDR1 LGHNA, CDR2 YNLKQL (reference sequence). CDR3 residues: CASSQDAGQGTGNTLYF. Incomplete CDR3 DNA: TGTGCCAGCAGCCAAGATGCGGGACAGGGGACTGGAAATACG.

This clone turned up a few times. All gene names here are mouse names. From the germline J gene comes the end of the CDR3, since the read stops 4 residues before it. The chain has TRBV13-1 and TRBJ1-4, with TRBD1 as a possible D gene (6 bases). Germline values: CDR1 NSHNY, CDR2 SYGAGN. CDR3 length: 16 residues. V gave up 0 bases and J gave up 0 bases, with 9 bases separating them. CDR3 bases read: TGTGCCAGCAGTGATGACAGGGCCTTTTCCAACGAA. Translated, it gives CASSDDRAFSNE. The entire CDR3 sequence reads CASSDDRAFSNERLFF.

This clone was counted only a few times. These gene names are mouse names. Sequencing ends 4 residues short of the CDR3 end; the germline J gene provides the rest. V usage is TRBV1 and J usage is TRBJ2-1; D possibly corresponds to TRBD2 (5 bases). Germline-derived CDR1 and CDR2 are NSQYPW and LRSPGD (reference sequence). V was pared by 3 bases and J by 3 bases, with 9 bases between. This CDR3 contains 14 residues. The covered CDR3 bases are TGCACCTGCAGTGCTTCTGGGCCCTATGCT. Translated, it gives CTCSASGPYA. The CDR3 as a whole reads CTCSASGPYAEQFF.

This clone was seen a few times. The gene names given are mouse names. CDR3 DNA, as far as it was read: TGTGCCAGCAGTGATGGCGGGACAGGGGGCTTTGCAGAA. This codes for CASSDGGTGGFAE. The entire CDR3 protein is CASSDGGTGGFAETLYF. The chain has TRBV13-3 and TRBJ2-3; 12 bases line up with TRBD1. Sequencing ends 4 residues short of the CDR3 end; the germline J gene provides the rest. The germline gives CDR1 NNHDY, CDR2 SYVADS. Trimming cost V 0 bases and J 2 bases; bases outside gene matches: 4. This CDR3 is 17 amino acids long.

In regard to this clone: Gene names refer to mouse genes. Read coverage stops 4 residues before the CDR3 terminus; the germline J gene supplies the remainder. J is TRBJ2-2 and V is TRBV13-3; weak D call: TRBD1 (6 bases). Germline values: CDR1 NNHDY, CDR2 SYVADS. CDR3 size: 17 residues. Deletions cut 0 bases from V and 0 bases from J, with 12 bases between. The CDR3 here is CASSDDGTKANTGQLYF. CDR3 DNA, as far as it was read: TGTGCCAGCAGTGATGATGGGACAAAAGCAAACACCGGG.

In this sample, this clone turned up a few times. Any gene name here is a mouse gene name. The read gets to within 4 residues of the CDR3 end, and the germline J gene fills in the rest. The chain employs TRBV1 and TRBJ2-5; 9 nucleotides align to TRBD1. Germline V gives CDR1 NSQYPW, CDR2 LRSPGD (reference sequence). The CDR3 consists of 15 residues. The trim removed 3 bases at V and 2 bases at J, leaving 3 bases unmatched. CDR3 sequence reads: CTCSANRGRQDTQYF. The part of the CDR3 DNA that was read is TGCACCTGCAGTGCCAACAGGGGGCGCCAAGAC.

This clone was recorded at least ten times. Gene names denote mouse genes. The read stops 4 residues short of the end of the CDR3; the missing end is completed from the germline J gene. This chain connects TRBV13-3 to TRBJ1-2, with TRBD1 as a possible D gene (5 bases). Trimming cost V 5 bases and J 0 bases, with 8 bases left between them. The CDR3 loop spans 13 amino acids. The germline V gene has CDR1 NNHDY and CDR2 SYVADS. The part of the CDR3 DNA that was read is TGTGCCAGCAGAGGACATACAAACTCC. Its protein product is CASRGHTNS. The full CDR3 is CASRGHTNSDYTF.

This clone was counted many times. Gene names follow the mouse nomenclature. The CDR3 end lies 4 residues beyond the end of the read and is filled in from the germline J gene. V usage is TRBV13-3 and J usage is TRBJ2-7; D not certain. Germline CDR1 and CDR2: NNHDY and SYVADS. This CDR3 is 12 amino acids long. CDR3 bases read: TGTGCCAGCAGTCGCGACATATAT. This sequence encodes CASSRDIY. The entire CDR3 reads CASSRDIYEQYF.

This clone was found a few times. Gene and germline names: mouse. The CDR3 is cut off 4 residues early in the read; its end comes from the germline J gene. The chain links TRBV1 to TRBJ2-7; D remains unclear. The CDR3 covers 11 residues. Trimming took 5 bases from V and 3 from J, leaving 5 bases between them. Germline V gene data show CDR1 as NSQYPW and CDR2 as LRSPGD (reference sequence). The CDR3 region is CTCSLSYEQYF. CDR3 DNA (partial): TGCACCTGCAGTCTCAGCTAT.

Remarks on this clone: Any gene name here is a mouse gene name. Coverage ceases 4 residues before the CDR3 finishes, and the germline J gene fills in the end. This chain uses TRBV13-3 with TRBJ1-1; TRBD1 aligns across 10 bases. Germline lookup yields CDR1 NNHDY and CDR2 SYVADS. This CDR3 is built from 15 residues. The CDR3 sequence: CASSDPGTGVGEVFF. Incomplete CDR3 DNA: TGTGCCAGCAGTGACCCCGGGACAGGGGTGGGA.

This clone occurred a few times. Mouse gene names apply. The CDR3 end lies 4 residues beyond the end of the read and is filled in from the germline J gene. V is TRBV1 and J is TRBJ1-1; possible D gene TRBD1, 6 bases. The CDR3 extends over 15 amino acids. Germline CDR1 and CDR2: NSQYPW and LRSPGD (reference sequence). With 4 bases removed from V and 0 bases from J, the gap between germline ends came to 12 bases. CDR3 region: CTCSGTGSPNTEVFF. The sequenced CDR3 bases are TGCACCTGCAGTGGAACAGGGAGTCCAAACACA.

This clone was found a few times. All gene names here are mouse names. The read ends 4 residues before the CDR3 terminus; that terminus is restored from the germline J gene. This rearrangement joins TRBV1 to TRBJ1-1; a possible D gene is TRBD1 (5 bases). This CDR3 contains 14 residues. The germline gives CDR1 NSQYPW, CDR2 LRSPGD (reference sequence). The CDR3: CTCSPRDWGGEVFF. The sequenced CDR3 bases are TGCACCTGCAGTCCGCGGGACTGGGGGGGA. Drawing the rest from reference TRBV1 and TRBJ1-1, the complete variable domain is VTLLEQNPRWRLVPRGQAVNLRCILKNSQYPWMSWYQQDLQKQLQWLFTLRSPGDKEVKSLPGADYLATRVTDTELRLQVANMSQGRTLYCTCSPRDWGGEVFFGKGTRLTVV.